This entry concerns a single T cell receptor (beta chain). What it binds is unknown. CDR1 SGHRS and CDR2 YFSETQ come from the germline V gene. The length of the CDR3 is 14 residues. Deletions cut 2 bases from V and 4 bases from J, with 13 bases between. The record originates from a study of CD8 T cells in Susac syndrome. General study results and limits: It was acknowledged in the study that the number of individuals who were included in its TCR sequencing and HLA analysis was relatively small.

Random hexamers were used to reverse transcribe the RNA input (roughly 0.5 to 1 ug). Amplification of TCR beta CDR3 was carried out by immunoSEQ multiplex PCR, which covered 54 Vbeta and 13 Jbeta segments. TCRdb reprocessed the immunoSEQ multiplex PCR reads via MiXCR and lists one record per CDR3 protein. This repertoire shows more than 200,000 distinct CDR3 sequences, roughly 90% found once; its top ten account for around 0.15%. The rearrangement uses TRBV5-1 and TRBJ2-7, with a weak D call TRBD1 (6 bases). This receptor was taken from a human donor with multiple sclerosis. The sequenced material came from CD8+ T cells from PBMCs. CDR3 bases: TGCGCCAGCAGCTTCGAGGGACAAGGTTACGAGCAGTACTTC. This translates into CASSFEGQGYEQYF.